These T cell receptor beta chains were read from a single sample in a study of T cell responses to AZD1222 COVID-19 vaccine. Here immunoSEQ multiplex PCR was the method, and the copy in TCRdb shows in-frame clones only, minus some. This sample has about 140,000 clones; 65% to 90% occur once, and the top ten carry 7.9%. The starting material was peripheral blood, obtained 28 days after the second dose of the MenACWY control vaccine. Source of these receptors: an adult who received the MenACWY meningococcal vaccine as a control. CDR3s include the opening cysteine and the closing phenylalanine or tryptophan. A D gene is named only where the DNA matches it firmly. Size is omitted from some rows. Given values are once, few, many or a class for expanded clones.

CDR3 protein	CDR3 DNA	J gene	clone size	V gene	D gene
CASSYTGEQYF	TGTGCCAGCAGTTACACGGGGGAGCAGTACTTC	TRBJ2-7	NA	TRBV6-5	NA
CASSLGTGDGDTQYF	TGTGCCAGCAGCTTAGGAACAGGGGACGGAGATACGCAGTATTTT	TRBJ2-3	few	TRBV7-6	TRBD1
CASSPPTSGRFEQFF	TGTGCCAGCTCACCACCGACTAGCGGGAGGTTTGAGCAGTTCTTC	TRBJ2-1	NA	TRBV18	TRBD2
CASSSDPLNMETQYF	TGTGCCAGCAGCTCGGACCCCCTAAATATGGAGACCCAGTACTTC	TRBJ2-5	NA	TRBV7-3	NA
CASSHAGLEAFF	TGTGCCAGCAGCCATGCTGGGCTGGAAGCTTTCTTT	TRBJ1-1	NA	TRBV3-1/TRBV3-2	NA
CASSLVPSGEQFF	TGTGCCAGCAGCTTGGTCCCCAGCGGGGAGCAGTTCTTC	TRBJ2-1	NA	TRBV5-6	NA
CASSQGEVEQFF	TGTGCCAGCAGCCAGGGAGAGGTTGAGCAGTTCTTC	TRBJ2-1	NA	TRBV11-3	NA
CASSRRTGGRETQYF	TGTGCCAGCAGCCGGCGGACAGGGGGCAGAGAGACCCAGTACTTC	TRBJ2-5	NA	TRBV13	TRBD1
CASTGFAGSPLHF	TGTGCCAGCACCGGGTTCGCGGGATCACCCCTCCACTTT	TRBJ1-6	NA	TRBV5-6	NA
CASSSQRGEQFF	TGTGCCAGCAGTAGTCAAAGGGGTGAGCAGTTCTTC	TRBJ2-1	NA	TRBV28	NA
CASSKQGAGTEAFF	TGCGCCAGCAGCAAACAGGGGGCAGGGACTGAAGCTTTCTTT	TRBJ1-1	NA	TRBV5-1	TRBD1
CASSLAGWEQYF	TGCGCCAGCAGCTTAGCAGGGTGGGAGCAGTACTTC	TRBJ2-7	NA	TRBV5-1	NA
CASSLRLGQGPPLGGYTF	TGCGCCAGCAGCTTGCGATTGGGGCAGGGCCCCCCTCTTGGTGGCTACACCTTC	TRBJ1-2	NA	TRBV5-1	NA
CATSEPAKNIQYF	TGTGCCACCAGTGAACCGGCCAAAAACATTCAGTACTTC	TRBJ2-4	NA	TRBV24-1	NA
CASSAGLAYEQYF	TGTGCCAGTAGTGCGGGACTAGCTTACGAGCAGTACTTC	TRBJ2-7	NA	TRBV19	TRBD2
CASSYKPGTVDGYTF	TGTGCCAGCAGTTACAAACCTGGGACAGTAGATGGCTACACCTTC	TRBJ1-2	NA	TRBV6-6	TRBD1
CASRGTDKGEKLFF	TGTGCCAGCAGGGGGACGGATAAGGGGGAAAAACTGTTTTTT	TRBJ1-4	NA	TRBV6-5	NA
CSVNTAQETQYF	TGCAGCGTTAACACAGCCCAAGAGACCCAGTACTTC	TRBJ2-5	NA	TRBV29-1	NA
CAIGESKSTDTQYF	TGTGCCATCGGGGAGTCGAAAAGCACAGATACGCAGTATTTT	TRBJ2-3	few	TRBV10-3	NA
CASSSGTGSGGYTF	TGTGCCAGCAGCTCCGGGACAGGGTCAGGTGGCTACACCTTC	TRBJ1-2	few	TRBV5-5	TRBD1
CASSFFSSGRQNEQFF	TGTGCCAGCAGCTTTTTCTCAAGCGGGCGTCAAAATGAGCAGTTCTTC	TRBJ2-1	few	TRBV11-2	NA
CASSYLAGALAKNIQYF	TGTGCCAGCAGTTACCTAGCGGGAGCGCTAGCCAAAAACATTCAGTACTTC	TRBJ2-4	NA	TRBV6-2/TRBV6-3	TRBD2
CASSPWTSGGATYNEQFF	TGTGCCAGCAGTCCCTGGACTAGCGGGGGGGCCACCTACAATGAGCAGTTCTTC	TRBJ2-1	once	TRBV27	TRBD2
CASSLVGTKKTDTQYF	TGCGCCAGCAGCTTGGTGGGGACAAAGAAGACAGATACGCAGTATTTT	TRBJ2-3	NA	TRBV5-1	NA
CASSDRTGRADTQYF	TGTGCCAGCAGTGACAGAACTGGCCGAGCAGATACGCAGTATTTT	TRBJ2-3	NA	TRBV2	NA
CASSSEGDEKLFF	TGTGCCAGCAGTTCAGAGGGGGATGAAAAACTGTTTTTT	TRBJ1-4	once	TRBV6-5	NA
CAISEPRPPNYGYTF	TGTGCCATCAGTGAGCCACGACCGCCAAACTATGGCTACACCTTC	TRBJ1-2	NA	TRBV10-3	NA
CASSPGVGYNEQFF	TGTGCCAGCAGCCCCGGGGTAGGATACAATGAGCAGTTCTTC	TRBJ2-1	NA	TRBV7-9	NA
CASSDGSAGNTIYF	TGCGCCAGCAGTGACGGGTCAGCTGGAAACACCATATATTTT	TRBJ1-3	few	TRBV10-1	NA
CASSLRTPSGVAGNTIYF	TGCGCCAGCAGCCTCAGGACACCTTCGGGGGTGGCTGGAAACACCATATATTTT	TRBJ1-3	NA	TRBV5-1	NA
CASSAEGRIRYTF	TGCGCCAGCAGCGCCGAGGGGAGGATTCGCTACACCTTC	TRBJ1-2	once	TRBV5-1	NA
CASTELGGRTDTQYF	TGTGCCAGCACCGAATTAGGGGGCCGCACAGATACGCAGTATTTT	TRBJ2-3	NA	TRBV5-6	TRBD1
CACNPPGKSGNTIYF	TGTGCCTGCAACCCCCCGGGGAAAAGCGGAAACACCATATATTTT	TRBJ1-3	NA	TRBV30	NA
CATSDPGPTQETQYF	TGTGCCACCAGTGATCCCGGACCGACCCAAGAGACCCAGTACTTC	TRBJ2-5	few	TRBV24-1	NA
CASSYGTGNYGYTF	TGTGCCAGCAGTTATGGGACAGGGAACTATGGCTACACCTTC	TRBJ1-2	NA	TRBV6-5	TRBD1
CATDQGGEQFF	TGTGCCACTGATCAGGGTGGGGAGCAGTTCTTC	TRBJ2-1	NA	TRBV10-3	NA
CATSGTDIDYGYTF	TGTGCCACCAGTGGGACAGACATAGACTATGGCTACACCTTC	TRBJ1-2	NA	TRBV24-1	NA
CASTPGNVGGYTF	TGCGCCAGCACCCCCGGAAATGTGGGTGGCTACACCTTC	TRBJ1-2	few	TRBV4-1	NA
CSVVVETRSMAFF	TGCAGCGTTGTAGTAGAGACAAGGTCCATGGCTTTCTTT	TRBJ1-1	NA	TRBV29-1	NA
CASSAGPNYEQYF	TGTGCCAGCAGCGCCGGACCAAATTACGAGCAGTACTTC	TRBJ2-7	many	TRBV7-6	NA
CASSAFRGGLADEQFF	TGTGCCAGCAGCGCTTTTAGGGGGGGGCTTGCCGATGAGCAGTTCTTC	TRBJ2-1	NA	TRBV5-4	NA
CASSLGQTARNEQFF	TGTGCCAGCAGTTTAGGTCAGACAGCCCGAAATGAGCAGTTCTTC	TRBJ2-1	NA	TRBV27	NA
CASSLLAVSTDTQYF	TGTGCCAGCAGCCTCCTAGCGGTGAGCACAGATACGCAGTATTTT	TRBJ2-3	NA	TRBV7-3	TRBD2
CASSLRRRPTDTQYF	TGTGCCAGCAGTTTGAGGAGACGGCCCACAGATACGCAGTATTTT	TRBJ2-3	NA	TRBV27	NA
CASTTSGRANTGELFF	TGTGCCAGCACGACTAGCGGGAGGGCTAACACCGGGGAGCTGTTTTTT	TRBJ2-2	once	TRBV7-9	TRBD2
CASSPQTGYNQPQHF	TGTGCCAGCAGTCCCCAGACAGGGTACAATCAGCCCCAGCATTTT	TRBJ1-5	NA	TRBV28	TRBD1
CASSQVHRTLYNEQFF	TGCGCCAGCAGCCAGGTACACAGGACCTTATACAATGAGCAGTTCTTC	TRBJ2-1	NA	TRBV4-1	NA
CASSPSTGTGTIGAYGYTF	TGTGCCAGCAGCCCTAGTACCGGGACAGGCACGATAGGGGCCTATGGCTACACCTTC	TRBJ1-2	NA	TRBV3-1/TRBV3-2	TRBD1
CASSFGTGHNQPQHF	TGCGCCAGCAGCTTTGGGACAGGTCACAATCAGCCCCAGCATTTT	TRBJ1-5	NA	TRBV5-1	TRBD1
CASSPGGVLNEKLFF	TGTGCCAGTAGCCCGGGGGGAGTCTTGAACGAAAAACTGTTTTTT	TRBJ1-4	once	TRBV19	NA
CASSLVGGLSSYNEQFF	TGCGCCAGCAGCTTGGTCGGGGGGCTAAGCTCCTACAATGAGCAGTTCTTC	TRBJ2-1	once	TRBV5-1	NA
CASSLGRDGGAFF	TGTGCCAGCAGCCTTGGCAGAGACGGAGGGGCTTTCTTT	TRBJ1-1	once	TRBV3-1/TRBV3-2	NA
CASTMTTGRYGYTF	TGTGCCAGCACCATGACCACAGGACGCTATGGCTACACCTTC	TRBJ1-2	NA	TRBV28	NA
CASSFKKGVLSNTEAFF	TGTGCCAGCAGCTTCAAGAAGGGAGTCCTTTCGAACACTGAAGCTTTCTTT	TRBJ1-1	NA	TRBV5-6	NA